This TCR beta chain is from a study of technical replicates of blood from a few donors (dated by TCRdb to about 2017). Comments on this clone: The antigen this receptor binds is unknown. No much larger clonotype is one base removed from it; base qualities were not supplied.

Library preparation employed the immunoSEQ multiplex PCR assay. TCRdb's version of the immuneACCESS table is confined to in-frame rearrangements and falls short of the full clone set. An unresolved V gene accounts for under half of the shortfall where checked; the remainder is of unknown origin. The sample table records 80,000 to 100,000 clones; about 92% of these occur just once. The top ten clonotypes cover around 0.27% of the sample. From its cysteine to its phenylalanine, the CDR3 spans 12 amino acids. Only the CDR3 portion is preserved as DNA: 36 bases, with reading frame beginning at the first base. CDR1 SGHAT and CDR2 FQNNGV are derived from the germline V gene. The junction shows trimming of 4 bases on V and 2 bases on J, plus 5 bases between the germline ends.

The sequence was obtained from a human donor in good health. The sequencing input was T cells isolated from PBMCs. This chain is built from TRBV11-2 and TRBJ2-5; the D segment cannot be called with confidence. The DNA reads as follows: TGTGCCAGCAGCTCCCCTCAAGAGACCCAGTACTTC. Its amino acids are CASSSPQETQYF.